This T cell receptor beta chain originates from a study of T cells after yellow fever vaccination. The overall study: The SMART-Seq v4 Ultra Low Input method served to prepare the low-cell-number fractions. Study outcomes and limitations: Booster sampling recovered most clones from primary vaccination (roughly 96% CD4, 80% to 90% CD8).

TCRdb passed the 5' RACE reads through MiXCR, listing each CDR3 protein once. The repertoire holds around 150,000 distinct CDR3 sequences, with approximately 6.7% as singletons. The V end was cut by 3 bases, the J end by 5 bases, with 10 bases between. Germline V gene lookup returns CDR1 DFQATT and CDR2 SNEGSKA (reference sequence). The CDR3 spans 12 residues. As concerns this clonotype: The antigen is not known.

The sequencing here drew on CD4+ T cells sorted from PBMCs, taken about 5 days after the first yellow fever vaccination. The V call is TRBV20-1, the J call TRBJ2-5; D is possibly TRBD1 or TRBD2 (5 bases each). This TCR was recovered from a man aged 18 to 29 who received the YFV17D yellow fever vaccine. CDR3 sequence (DNA): TGCAGTGCTAGGGGACCGGGGGAGACCCAGTACTTC. Translation: CSARGPGETQYF.